This TCR beta chain was identified during a study of blood T cell repertoires in COVID-19. At the level of the study: From the United States, Italy and Spain came samples of acute and convalescent COVID-19. T cells, B-cell-depleted T cells, or PBMCs provided the cDNA or gDNA that served as material.

The CDR3 runs 14 residues. CDR1 SGHRS and CDR2 YFSETQ come from the germline V gene. Trimming left V 2 bases short and J 0 bases short, with 6 bases between. This clone occurred a few times. The sample has other DNA sequences that encode this CDR3 too. In the authors' methods: Estimates of nucleated cell counts were drawn from the amplification of reference gene primers. Only in-frame clones appear in the TCRdb table, and some are missing; sequencing was by immunoSEQ multiplex PCR. V and J calls and clone size are as listed in that table; D and trimming were resolved from the DNA. Among roughly 140,000 clones listed, approximately 86% were seen once.

This clonotype originated in a man aged 65 to 79 with acute or convalescent COVID-19. V gene TRBV5-1 combines with J gene TRBJ2-1; D perhaps matches TRBD2 (6 bases). The source material was peripheral blood. In DNA, the CDR3 is TGCGCCAGCAGCTTAGCGGGCTCCTACAATGAGCAGTTCTTC. Its protein product is CASSLAGSYNEQFF.